A single TCR beta chain is shown here with its context. What antigen it recognizes has not been identified. No per-base quality is available; no much larger clone lies one base away. This sample is drawn from a study of T cells after yellow fever vaccination (dated by TCRdb to about 2019). Some background on the complete study: The SMART-Seq v4 Ultra Low Input RNA kit was used to prepare libraries from fractions with low cell numbers. To track T-cell clones before and after primary and booster YFV17D yellow fever vaccination, bulk TCR alpha and beta repertoires were sequenced longitudinally. The cohort comprised two healthy male donors, one aged 18 to 29 and one aged 30 to 40 years. Bulk PBMC replicates and cell subsets were isolated from blood drawn at multiple timepoints before and after both primary and secondary immunization. Summary of the overall study and its limitations: Most clones expanded after primary vaccination were re-detected after the booster (96% of CD4 and about 88% of CD8), suggesting broad memory maintenance. Computational filtering was required because FACS-sorted repertoires could contain abundant contaminating clonotypes from the bulk population. Because only a couple of donors were included in the study, the extent to which the findings can be generalized is limited. Compared with the primary T-cell response, the secondary T-cell response was weaker but faster, peaking on day 5 rather than day 15. A small share of clonotypes was detected in both CD4 and CD8 compartments, with the overlap likely arising from convergent recombination.

What this sample's treatment or condition label stands for: live attenuated yellow fever vaccine strain. At every blood-draw timepoint, two biological replicates of bulk PBMCs were collected. A standard Ficoll-Paque protocol was used to isolate PBMCs from peripheral blood. TriZol was used to extract RNA from bulk PBMCs, from CD4 and CD8 fractions, and from dextramer-positive and dextramer-negative fractions. Synthesis of TCR cDNA relied on 5'RACE template switching, a step that introduced a universal primer site along with unique molecular identifiers. Priming for cDNA synthesis came from both the TCR alpha and TCR beta constant segments. Two PCR steps were used to amplify libraries, with sample barcodes and sequencing adapters being added in the second step. Sequencing of libraries was performed on Illumina HiSeq 2500 (2x100 bp) or NovaSeq (2x150 bp). As for the authors' bioinformatics: MIGEC handled demultiplexing of reads and collapsing into UMI consensus sequences, while MiXCR performed V(D)J alignment. Using edgeR on replicate PBMC samples, clonotypes were called vaccine-responding if FDR was below 0.01 and the log2 fold change was above 5 up to day 15. Each bulk clonotype was labeled CD4 or CD8 based on which sequenced repertoire, CD4 or CD8, contained the clonotype at higher abundance. Starting from the raw public reads, TCRdb applied fastp trimming at Q25, assembled clones with MiXCR and retained in-frame beta chains. Rows with a matching CDR3 protein are joined into one entry that keeps the most common DNA and genes. Clone size and V and J calls follow TCRdb, not the original study. The sample table contains about 550,000 distinct CDR3 sequences; only one count was recorded for roughly 21% of them. Of the sample, roughly an eighth is held by the ten largest clones.

The CDR3 numbers 11 residues from cysteine through phenylalanine. CDR3 DNA only is kept here, 33 bases in frame from base 1. CDR1 and CDR2 were assigned from the germline V gene as SQVTM and ANQGSEA. The junction shows trimming of 7 bases on V and 2 bases on J, plus 9 bases between the germline ends. Here the sequenced sample was PBMCs, taken 15 days after the yellow fever booster vaccination. Recombination linked TRBV29-1 to TRBJ2-7; too little of a D gene remains to name it. The TCR originated in a man younger than 45 who received the YFV17D yellow fever vaccine. The CDR3 protein is CSAAQTYEQYF. Here is the DNA: TGCAGCGCTGCACAAACCTACGAGCAGTACTTC.